The 5 T cell receptor beta chains reported below all come from one sample, sequenced in a study of blood T cell repertoires in COVID-19. TCRdb's table, derived via immunoSEQ multiplex PCR, lists solely in-frame clones and lacks some. The sample has fewer than 150,000 clones; roughly four fifths are singletons. Source material: peripheral blood. These receptor sequences come from a human donor in a cohort sampled during active COVID-19.

This clone was detected once. The rearrangement uses TRBV2 and TRBJ2-1; TRBD2 matches 8 bases. CDR1 is SNHLY and CDR2 is FYNNEI in the germline V gene. The CDR3 is made up of 14 amino acids. Trimming cost V 6 bases and J 2 bases; bases outside gene matches: 3. Here the CDR3 reads CASRLAGTYNEQFF. Here the CDR3 DNA reads TGTGCCAGCAGGTTAGCGGGGACCTACAATGAGCAGTTCTTC.

The rearrangement joins TRBV7-9 to TRBJ1-3, with 8 bases lining up with TRBD1. The trim removed 8 bases at V and 3 bases at J, leaving 9 bases unmatched. Germline loops: CDR1 SEHNR, CDR2 FQNEAQ (reference sequence). This CDR3 region has 15 residues. CDR3: CASGPQGAVGNTIYF. The CDR3 bases are TGTGCCAGCGGACCGCAGGGGGCTGTTGGAAACACCATATATTTT. Based on the CDR3 plus reference TRBV7-9 and TRBJ1-3, the full variable domain is DTGVSQNPRHKITKRGQNVTFRCDPISEHNRLYWYRQTLGQGPEFLTYFQNEAQLEKSRLLSDRFSAERPKGSFSTLEIQRTEQGDSAMYLCASGPQGAVGNTIYFGEGSWLTVV.

Only one count was recorded for this clone. CDR3 loop: CASQESGGLNTIYF. The CDR3 nucleotides are TGCGCCAGTCAGGAAAGCGGGGGGCTTAACACCATATATTTT. J is TRBJ1-3 and V is TRBV5-1, with D perhaps matching TRBD1 (6 bases). The CDR3 extends over 14 amino acids. Germline CDR1 is SGHRS and CDR2 is YFSETQ. Trimming shortened V by 8 bases and J by 7 bases, and 19 bases separated the two germline ends.

V and J are TRBV7-8 and TRBJ2-1; 14 nucleotides match TRBD2. The CDR3 covers 18 residues. With 5 bases clipped from V and 7 bases from J, the junction kept 13 bases outside the gene matches. Germline lookup yields CDR1 SGHVS and CDR2 FQNEAQ. The CDR3 protein is CASSPNRLAGGARNEQFF. CDR3 sequence (DNA): TGTGCCAGCAGCCCCAACCGACTAGCGGGGGGGGCGCGGAATGAGCAGTTCTTC. Combining the CDR3 with reference TRBV7-8 and TRBJ2-1 gives the whole variable domain GAGVSQSPRYKVAKRGQDVALRCDPISGHVSLFWYQQALGQGPEFLTYFQNEAQLDKSGLPSDRFFAERPEGSVSTLKIQRTQQEDSAVYLCASSPNRLAGGARNEQFFGPGTRLTVL.

V is TRBV5-1 and J is TRBJ1-2, with a tentative D call TRBD1 (6 bases). The germline gives CDR1 SGHRS, CDR2 YFSETQ. The CDR3 is made up of 16 amino acids. Trimming pared 0 bases from V and 4 bases from J, leaving 16 bases between. The chain's CDR3 is CASSLVPDSHPYGYTF. CDR3 bases: TGCGCCAGCAGCTTGGTTCCGGACAGCCACCCCTATGGCTACACCTTC.